This section outlines one T cell receptor (beta chain) sequence together with its context. Trimming took 5 bases from V and 4 from J, leaving 11 bases between them. CDR1 is SEHNR and CDR2 is FQNEAQ in the germline V gene (reference sequence). CDR3 size: 13 residues. These data come from a study of blood T cell repertoires in COVID-19. Sequencing used immunoSEQ multiplex PCR; TCRdb keeps in-frame clones, though not all of them. The sample holds more than 150,000 clones; roughly 90% are singletons and the top ten take more than 20%. J is TRBJ1-2 and V is TRBV7-9; maybe TRBD1 (6 bases). The receptor comes from a man between 65 and 79 years old with active or convalescent COVID-19. The sample was peripheral blood. DNA of the CDR3: TGTGCCAGCAGCGCGACAGGCCCCTATGGCTACACCTTC. Translating gives CASSATGPYGYTF.